These 2 T cell receptor beta chains share one sample of origin, sequenced in a study of beta chain features in type 1 diabetes. Expressed TCRB transcripts were sequenced because the entire RNA isolate underwent reverse transcription. Clones were read by immunoSEQ multiplex PCR, and TCRdb kept only the in-frame ones, dropping some. The table records hundreds of thousands of clones, 15% to 17% of them present only once. The specimen was naive CD4+ T cells from blood. The receptors were gathered from a man younger than 30 in good health.

V usage is TRBV11-2 and J usage is TRBJ1-2; perhaps TRBD1 as D (6 bases). The CDR3 has 15 residues. The germline CDR1 and CDR2 sequences are SGHAT and FQNNGV. V was cut by 5 bases and J by 2 bases, with 15 bases left in between. The CDR3 sequence: CASSPTGGPNYGYTF. For the CDR3, the DNA is TGTGCCAGCAGCCCCACCGGGGGCCCCAACTATGGCTACACCTTC.

The V and J genes are TRBV23-1 and TRBJ2-7, with 9 bases identical to TRBD1. TRBV23-1 is labeled an ORF, and its function is uncertain. The CDR3 contains 15 residues. V gave up 4 bases and J gave up 4 bases; unmatched junction bases: 8. This CDR3 reads CASSRHTDRGYEQYF. CDR3 bases: TGCGCCAGCAGTCGTCACACGGACAGGGGTTACGAGCAGTACTTC.